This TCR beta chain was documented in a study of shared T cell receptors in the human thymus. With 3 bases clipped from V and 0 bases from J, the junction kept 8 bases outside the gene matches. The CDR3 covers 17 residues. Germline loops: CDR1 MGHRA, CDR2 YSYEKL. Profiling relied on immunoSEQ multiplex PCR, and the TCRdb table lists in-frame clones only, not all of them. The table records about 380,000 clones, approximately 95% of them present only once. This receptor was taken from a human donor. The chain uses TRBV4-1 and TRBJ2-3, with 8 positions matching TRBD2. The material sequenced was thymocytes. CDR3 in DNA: TGCGCCAGCAGCCACAATACCAAGCGGGAGAGCACAGATACGCAGTATTTT. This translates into CASSHNTKRESTDTQYF.